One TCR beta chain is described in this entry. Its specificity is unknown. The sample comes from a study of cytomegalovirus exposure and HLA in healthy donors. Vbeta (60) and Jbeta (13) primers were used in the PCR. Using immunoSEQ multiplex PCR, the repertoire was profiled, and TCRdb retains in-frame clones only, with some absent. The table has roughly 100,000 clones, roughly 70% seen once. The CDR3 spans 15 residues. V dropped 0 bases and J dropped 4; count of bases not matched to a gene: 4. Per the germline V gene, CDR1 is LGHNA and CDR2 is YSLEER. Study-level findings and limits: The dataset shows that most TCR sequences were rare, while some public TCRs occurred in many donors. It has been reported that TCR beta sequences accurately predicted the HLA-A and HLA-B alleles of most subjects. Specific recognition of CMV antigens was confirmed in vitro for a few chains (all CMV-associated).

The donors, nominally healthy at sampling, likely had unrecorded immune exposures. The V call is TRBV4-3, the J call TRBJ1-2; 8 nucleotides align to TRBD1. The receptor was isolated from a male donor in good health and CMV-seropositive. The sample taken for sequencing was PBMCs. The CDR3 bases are TGCGCCAGCAGCCAAGAGGACAGGGCCCGCTATGGCTACACCTTC. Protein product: CASSQEDRARYGYTF.